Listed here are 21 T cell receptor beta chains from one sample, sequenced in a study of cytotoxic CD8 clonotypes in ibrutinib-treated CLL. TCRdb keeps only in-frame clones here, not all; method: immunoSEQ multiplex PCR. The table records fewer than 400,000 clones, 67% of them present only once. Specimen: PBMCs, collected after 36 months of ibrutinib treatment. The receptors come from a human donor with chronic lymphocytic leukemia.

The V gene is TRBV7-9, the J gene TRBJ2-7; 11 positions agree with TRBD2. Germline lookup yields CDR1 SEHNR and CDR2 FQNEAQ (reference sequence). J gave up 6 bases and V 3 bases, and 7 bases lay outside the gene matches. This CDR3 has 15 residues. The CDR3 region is CASSFGLAGKGEQYF. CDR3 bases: TGTGCCAGCAGCTTTGGACTAGCGGGTAAAGGCGAGCAGTACTTC.

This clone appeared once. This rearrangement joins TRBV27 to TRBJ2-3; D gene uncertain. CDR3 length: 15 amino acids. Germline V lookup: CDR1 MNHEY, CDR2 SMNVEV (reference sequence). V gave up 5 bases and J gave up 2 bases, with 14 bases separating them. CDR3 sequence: CASSPTRILTDTQYF. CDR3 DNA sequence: TGTGCCAGCAGTCCGACGAGGATACTCACAGATACGCAGTATTTT.

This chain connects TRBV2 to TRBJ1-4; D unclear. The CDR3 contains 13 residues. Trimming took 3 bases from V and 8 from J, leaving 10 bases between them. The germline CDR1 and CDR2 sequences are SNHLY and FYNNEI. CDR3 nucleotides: TGTGCCAGCAGTGACCCCCAAGAAGAAAAACTGTTTTTT. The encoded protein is CASSDPQEEKLFF.

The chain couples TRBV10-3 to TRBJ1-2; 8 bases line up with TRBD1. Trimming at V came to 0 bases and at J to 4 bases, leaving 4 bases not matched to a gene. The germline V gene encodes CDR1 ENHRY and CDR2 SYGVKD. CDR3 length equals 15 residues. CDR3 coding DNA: TGTGCCATCAGTGAGTCTCGGACAGGGTCCTATGGCTACACCTTC. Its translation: CAISESRTGSYGYTF.

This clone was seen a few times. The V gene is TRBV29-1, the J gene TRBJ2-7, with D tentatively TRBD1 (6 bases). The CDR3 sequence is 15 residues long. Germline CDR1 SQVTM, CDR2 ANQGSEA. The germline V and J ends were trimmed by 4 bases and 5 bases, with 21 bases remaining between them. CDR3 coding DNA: TGCAGCGTTGGAGGCAAACAGGGTGGAGGTAACGAGCAGTACTTC. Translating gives CSVGGKQGGGNEQYF.

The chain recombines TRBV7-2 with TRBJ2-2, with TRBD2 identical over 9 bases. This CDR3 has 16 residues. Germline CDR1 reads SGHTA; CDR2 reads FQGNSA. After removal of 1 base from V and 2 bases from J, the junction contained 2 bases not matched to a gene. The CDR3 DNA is TGTGCCAGCAGCTTAGGTAGCGGGGGTAACACCGGGGAGCTGTTTTTT. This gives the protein CASSLGSGGNTGELFF.

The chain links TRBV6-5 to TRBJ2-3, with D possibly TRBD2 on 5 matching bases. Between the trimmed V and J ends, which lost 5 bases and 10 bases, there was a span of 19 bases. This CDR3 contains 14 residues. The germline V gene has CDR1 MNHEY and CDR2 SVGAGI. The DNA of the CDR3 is TGTGCCAGCAGTCCTCCGGGCCCCAGGCGGGCGCAGTATTTT. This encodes CASSPPGPRRAQYF.

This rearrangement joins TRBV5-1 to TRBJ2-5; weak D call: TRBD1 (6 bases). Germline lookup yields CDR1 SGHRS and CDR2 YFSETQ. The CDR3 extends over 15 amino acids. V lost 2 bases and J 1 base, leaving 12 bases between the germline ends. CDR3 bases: TGCGCCAGCAGCTTAAGAACAGGGATCCAAGAGACCCAGTACTTC. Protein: CASSLRTGIQETQYF.

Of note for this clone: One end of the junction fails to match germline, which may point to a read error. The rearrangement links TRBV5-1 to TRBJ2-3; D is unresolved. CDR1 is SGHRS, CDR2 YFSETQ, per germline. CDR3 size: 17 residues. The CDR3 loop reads CVSSLNYGVGFTDTQYF. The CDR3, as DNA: TGCGTCAGCAGCTTGAATTATGGCGTAGGGTTCACAGATACGCAGTATTTT.

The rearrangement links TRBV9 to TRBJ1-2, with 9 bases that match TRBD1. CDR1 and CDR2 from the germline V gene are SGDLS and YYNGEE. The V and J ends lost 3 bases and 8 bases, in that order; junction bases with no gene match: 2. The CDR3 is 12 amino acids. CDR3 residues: CASSGTGEGYTF. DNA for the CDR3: TGTGCCAGCAGCGGGACAGGGGAGGGCTACACCTTC.

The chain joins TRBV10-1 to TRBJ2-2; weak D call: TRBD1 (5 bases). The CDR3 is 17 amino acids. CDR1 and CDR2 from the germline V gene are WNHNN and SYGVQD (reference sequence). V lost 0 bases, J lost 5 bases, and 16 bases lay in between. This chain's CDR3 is CASSESKVVRVTGELFF. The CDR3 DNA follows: TGCGCCAGCAGTGAGTCGAAGGTGGTCAGGGTGACCGGGGAGCTGTTTTTT.

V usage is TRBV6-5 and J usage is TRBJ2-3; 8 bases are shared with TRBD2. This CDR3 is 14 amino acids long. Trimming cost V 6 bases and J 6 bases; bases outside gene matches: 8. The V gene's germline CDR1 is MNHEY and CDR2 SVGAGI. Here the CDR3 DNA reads TGTGCCAGCAGAAAAGTCGGGAGGGCGGATACGCAGTATTTT. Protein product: CASRKVGRADTQYF.

This CDR3 is CASSEVWLNTGELFF. CDR3 in DNA: TGTGCCAGCAGTGAAGTCTGGTTGAACACCGGGGAGCTGTTTTTT. V usage is TRBV2 and J usage is TRBJ2-2; D is uncertain. V gave up 1 base and J gave up 1 base, with 7 bases separating them. Germline CDR1 reads SNHLY; CDR2 reads FYNNEI. CDR3 length: 15 residues.

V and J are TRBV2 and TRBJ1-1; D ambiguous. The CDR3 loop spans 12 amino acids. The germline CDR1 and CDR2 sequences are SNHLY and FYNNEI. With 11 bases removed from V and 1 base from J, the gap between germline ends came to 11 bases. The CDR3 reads CAVPLQNTEAFF. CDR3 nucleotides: TGTGCCGTCCCGCTTCAGAACACTGAAGCTTTCTTT.

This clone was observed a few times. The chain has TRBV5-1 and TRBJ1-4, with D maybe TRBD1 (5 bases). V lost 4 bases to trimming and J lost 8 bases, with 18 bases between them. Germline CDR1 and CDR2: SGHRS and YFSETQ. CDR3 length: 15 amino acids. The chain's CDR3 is CASSPSGRGREKLFF. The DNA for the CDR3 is TGCGCCAGCAGCCCATCGGGGAGGGGACGGGAAAAACTGTTTTTT.

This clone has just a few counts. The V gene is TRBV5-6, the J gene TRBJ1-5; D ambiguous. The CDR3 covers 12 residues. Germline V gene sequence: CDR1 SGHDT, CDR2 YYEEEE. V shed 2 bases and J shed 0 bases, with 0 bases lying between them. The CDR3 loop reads CASSFSNQPQHF. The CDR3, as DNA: TGTGCCAGCAGCTTTAGCAATCAGCCCCAGCATTTT.

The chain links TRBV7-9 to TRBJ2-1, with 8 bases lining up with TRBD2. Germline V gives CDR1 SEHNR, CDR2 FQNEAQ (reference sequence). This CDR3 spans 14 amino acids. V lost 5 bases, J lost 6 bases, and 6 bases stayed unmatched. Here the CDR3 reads CASSRRLASNEQFF. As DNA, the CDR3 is TGTGCCAGCAGCCGAAGACTAGCGAGCAATGAGCAGTTCTTC.

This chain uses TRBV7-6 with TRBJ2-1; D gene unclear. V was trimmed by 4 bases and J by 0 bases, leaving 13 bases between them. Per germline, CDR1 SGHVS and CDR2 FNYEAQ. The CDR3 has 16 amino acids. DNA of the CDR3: TGTGCCAGCAGCTCGTCTCCAGGCCGCTCCTACAATGAGCAGTTCTTC. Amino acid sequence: CASSSSPGRSYNEQFF.

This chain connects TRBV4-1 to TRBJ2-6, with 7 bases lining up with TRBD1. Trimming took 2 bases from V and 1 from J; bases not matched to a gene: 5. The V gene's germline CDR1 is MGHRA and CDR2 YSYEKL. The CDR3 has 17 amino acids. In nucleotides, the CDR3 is TGCGCCAGCAGCCAACCTACCAGGGGGTCTGGGGCCAACGTCCTGACTTTC. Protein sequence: CASSQPTRGSGANVLTF.

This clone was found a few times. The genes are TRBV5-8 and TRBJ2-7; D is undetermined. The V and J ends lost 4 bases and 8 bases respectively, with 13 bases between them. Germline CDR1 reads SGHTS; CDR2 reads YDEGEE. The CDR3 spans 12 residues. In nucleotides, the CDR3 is TGTGCCAGCAGCCTAAGACCGACCCAGCAGTACTTC. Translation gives CASSLRPTQQYF.

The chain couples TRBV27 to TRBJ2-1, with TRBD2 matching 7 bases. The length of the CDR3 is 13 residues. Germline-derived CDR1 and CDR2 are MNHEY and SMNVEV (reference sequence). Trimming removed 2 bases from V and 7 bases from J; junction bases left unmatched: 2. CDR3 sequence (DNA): TGTGCCAGCAGTTTAATCGGGGGGAATGAGCAGTTCTTC. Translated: CASSLIGGNEQFF.